What follows are 29 T cell receptor beta chains derived from one specimen sequenced in a study of T cell responses to AZD1222 COVID-19 vaccine. Generated by immunoSEQ multiplex PCR, the TCRdb table keeps only in-frame clones and is missing some. The data show about 140,000 clones, around nine tenths seen once. The starting material was peripheral blood, obtained on day 0 of AZD1222 vaccination. The receptors come from an adult in good health.

This clone was found a few times. The V call is TRBV7-2, the J call TRBJ1-5; 7 bases agree with TRBD1. Germline loops: CDR1 SGHTA, CDR2 FQGNSA. The CDR3 is 13 amino acids. After removal of 5 bases from V and 4 bases from J, the junction contained 2 bases not matched to a gene. The CDR3 sequence: CASSVRGNQPQHF. The CDR3 bases are TGTGCCAGCAGCGTCAGGGGGAATCAGCCCCAGCATTTT.

The chain links TRBV7-6 to TRBJ1-4; D possibly corresponds to TRBD1 (5 bases). CDR1 and CDR2 from the germline V gene are SGHVS and FNYEAQ. The germline V and J ends were trimmed by 1 base and 7 bases, with 7 bases remaining between them. This CDR3 comprises 13 residues. The CDR3 region is CASSLGGSEKLFF. DNA for the CDR3: TGTGCCAGCAGCTTAGGGGGGAGTGAAAAACTGTTTTTT.

This clone was found once. The chain has TRBV7-2 and TRBJ2-5; D is unresolved. The length of the CDR3 is 15 residues. Trimming took 6 bases from V and 5 from J, leaving 19 bases between them. The germline gives CDR1 SGHTA, CDR2 FQGNSA. CDR3 in DNA: TGTGCCAGCAGGCCCCAAGGGATCTCGATGGAGACCCAGTACTTC. As protein: CASRPQGISMETQYF. The full variable domain, in which reference TRBV7-2 and TRBJ2-5 provide the parts outside the CDR3, is GAGVSQSPSNKVTEKGKDVELRCDPISGHTALYWYRQSLGQGLEFLIYFQGNSAPDKSGLPSDRFSAERTGGSVSTLTIQRTQQEDSAVYLCASRPQGISMETQYFGPGTRLLVL.

J is TRBJ1-1 and V is TRBV5-1; no definite D call. The germline V gene has CDR1 SGHRS and CDR2 YFSETQ. V lost 0 bases to trimming and J lost 0 bases, with 9 bases between them. This CDR3 region has 15 residues. Here the CDR3 reads CASSLAPGMNTEAFF. CDR3 DNA: TGCGCCAGCAGCTTGGCCCCAGGCATGAACACTGAAGCTTTCTTT. Using reference TRBV5-1 and TRBJ1-1 for the parts outside the CDR3, the full variable domain is KAGVTQTPRYLIKTRGQQVTLSCSPISGHRSVSWYQQTPGQGLQFLFEYFSETQRNKGNFPGRFSGRQFSNSRSEMNVSTLELGDSALYLCASSLAPGMNTEAFFGQGTRLTVV.

The V call is TRBV6-1, the J call TRBJ2-1; 12 bases are shared with TRBD1. Germline CDR1 MNHNS, CDR2 SASEGT. The CDR3 has 15 amino acids. Losses at the gene ends were 3 bases for V and 9 bases for J; bases not matched to a gene: 6. The CDR3 sequence is CASSEPGQGAFEQFF. CDR3 sequence (DNA): TGTGCCAGCAGTGAGCCGGGACAGGGGGCGTTTGAGCAGTTCTTC.

This sequence joins TRBV4-3 and TRBJ1-2, with unresolved D. Germline values: CDR1 LGHNA, CDR2 YSLEER. This CDR3 region has 13 residues. Trimming took 0 bases from V and 4 from J, leaving 6 bases between them. CDR3 bases: TGCGCCAGCAGCCAAGATCGGATCTATGGCTACACCTTC. Amino acids: CASSQDRIYGYTF.

In DNA, the CDR3 is TGTGCTAGTGGTTTGGTAGTACAGGCAGATACGCAGTATTTT. It yields the protein CASGLVVQADTQYF. This chain uses TRBV12-5 with TRBJ2-3, with D tentatively TRBD1 (5 bases). Germline values: CDR1 LGHNT, CDR2 FRNRAP. This CDR3 spans 14 amino acids. V was shortened by 0 bases and J by 4 bases, with 8 bases between the two germline ends.

As DNA, the CDR3 is TGTGCCACCACAACTGTGCCCGGGACTAGCGGGACCTACGAGCAGTACTTC. It specifies CATTTVPGTSGTYEQYF. The chain couples TRBV27 to TRBJ2-7, with TRBD2 identical over 13 bases. The junction had 14 bases not matched to a gene; V was cut back by 10 bases and J by 2 bases. Germline CDR1 is MNHEY and CDR2 is SMNVEV (reference sequence). The CDR3 is made up of 17 amino acids.

The V call is TRBV2, the J call TRBJ1-2; D is possibly TRBD1 (6 bases). The V end lost 10 bases, the J end lost 0 bases, and 15 bases lay between the germline ends. The germline V gene encodes CDR1 SNHLY and CDR2 FYNNEI. The CDR3 sequence is 14 residues long. This CDR3 is CATLRDTSNYGYTF. The CDR3, as DNA: TGTGCCACCCTCCGGGACACCTCTAACTATGGCTACACCTTC.

This rearrangement joins TRBV9 to TRBJ2-5; D is undetermined. The CDR3 loop spans 15 amino acids. V lost 4 bases and J 5 bases, leaving 18 bases between the germline ends. The germline V gene encodes CDR1 SGDLS and CDR2 YYNGEE. CDR3 amino acids: CASSPDPRALETQYF. CDR3 nucleotide sequence: TGTGCCAGCAGCCCTGACCCCCGAGCGTTGGAGACCCAGTACTTC.

The rearrangement uses TRBV13 and TRBJ2-5, with D uncertain. The CDR3 runs to 14 residues. Germline assignment: CDR1 PRHDT and CDR2 FYEKMQ (reference sequence). Between the trimmed V and J ends, which lost 1 base and 4 bases, there was a span of 10 bases. The CDR3 protein is CASSLAERGETQYF. Here the CDR3 DNA reads TGTGCCAGCAGCTTAGCGGAACGTGGAGAGACCCAGTACTTC.

The chain combines TRBV5-1 with TRBJ2-1; 9 bases match TRBD2. The CDR3 runs to 16 residues. Germline V lookup: CDR1 SGHRS, CDR2 YFSETQ. Trimming cost V 0 bases and J 6 bases; bases outside gene matches: 7. The CDR3 loop is CASSLGASGISNEQFF. The DNA for the CDR3 is TGCGCCAGCAGCTTGGGGGCTAGCGGGATAAGCAATGAGCAGTTCTTC.

In its sample, this clone was seen a few times. The chain links TRBV6-2 or TRBV6-3 to TRBJ1-1; D not certain. The CDR3 spans 13 residues. CDR1 is MNHEY, CDR2 SVGEGT, per germline. Deletions cut 2 bases from V and 11 bases from J, with 15 bases between. CDR3 in DNA: TGTGCCAGCAGTTACAAAGGGCCCGTTGGGGCTTTCTTT. Protein: CASSYKGPVGAFF.

V is TRBV2 and J is TRBJ2-1, with 8 bases lining up with TRBD1. This CDR3 has 14 amino acids. V shed 5 bases and J 10 bases; nucleotides not matched to a gene: 10. CDR1 is SNHLY and CDR2 is FYNNEI in the germline V gene. The CDR3 DNA is TGTGCCAGCAGTTTTTATGGACAGGGATGGGAGCAGTTCTTC. Its protein product is CASSFYGQGWEQFF.

This clone was detected once. This chain joins TRBV2 and TRBJ2-1; D is uncertain. V gave up 7 bases and J gave up 10 bases, with 8 bases separating them. The CDR3 has 10 amino acids. Germline V CDR1 and CDR2: SNHLY, FYNNEI. The CDR3 here is CASITGEQFF. In DNA form, the CDR3 reads TGTGCCAGCATCACGGGCGAGCAGTTCTTC.

The V call is TRBV3-1 (or the pseudogene TRBV3-2), the J call TRBJ1-4, with D tentatively TRBD1 (6 bases). The CDR3 totals 15 residues. V was clipped by 2 bases and J by 8 bases, with 15 bases between them. In germline, CDR1 is LGHDT, CDR2 YNNKEL (reference sequence). The CDR3 is CASSQMYREGEKLFF. The CDR3 region has the DNA TGTGCCAGCAGCCAAATGTACAGGGAGGGGGAAAAACTGTTTTTT.

This rearrangement joins TRBV19 to TRBJ2-1, with TRBD2 matching 10 bases. Germline CDR1 and CDR2: LNHDA and SQIVND (reference sequence). V was clipped by 5 bases and J by 4 bases; unmatched bases: 8. The CDR3 is 16 amino acids. CDR3 sequence (DNA): TGTGCCAGTAGTTGGAAAGCGGGAGGGCCTTACAATGAGCAGTTCTTC. This sequence encodes CASSWKAGGPYNEQFF.

The V gene is TRBV30, the J gene TRBJ1-2; 8 nucleotides match TRBD1. This CDR3 is 12 amino acids long. J lost 8 bases, V lost 4 bases, and 6 bases had no gene match. Per germline, CDR1 GTSNPN and CDR2 SVGIG (reference sequence). The CDR3 coding sequence is TGTGCCTGGAATGACAGGGGAAAAGGCTACACCTTC. Residues: CAWNDRGKGYTF. Based on the CDR3 plus reference TRBV30 and TRBJ1-2, the full variable domain is SQTIHQWPATLVQPVGSPLSLECTVEGTSNPNLYWYRQAAGRGLQLLFYSVGIGQISSEVPQNLSASRPQDRQFILSSKKLLLSDSGFYLCAWNDRGKGYTFGSGTRLTVV.

V and J are TRBV30 and TRBJ2-7; either TRBD1 or TRBD2 may fit D (6 bases each). The CDR3 consists of 16 residues. Germline V gives CDR1 GTSNPN, CDR2 SVGIG (reference sequence). The V gene lost 1 base and the J gene lost 0 bases, with 16 bases spanning the gap. The CDR3 nucleotides are TGTGCCTGGAGTGACCGGAGGGGGATAATCTCCTACGAGCAGTACTTC. This encodes CAWSDRRGIISYEQYF. Drawing the rest from reference TRBV30 and TRBJ2-7, the complete variable domain is SQTIHQWPATLVQPVGSPLSLECTVEGTSNPNLYWYRQAAGRGLQLLFYSVGIGQISSEVPQNLSASRPQDRQFILSSKKLLLSDSGFYLCAWSDRRGIISYEQYFGPGTRLTVT.

The sample holds a few counts of this clone. The chain recombines TRBV4-1 with TRBJ1-6; D remains unclear. V lost 5 bases to trimming and J lost 0 bases, with 14 bases between them. Per the germline V gene, CDR1 is MGHRA and CDR2 is YSYEKL. The CDR3 sequence is 17 residues long. The CDR3 sequence: CASSTWLSSSYNSPLHF. DNA of the CDR3: TGCGCCAGCAGCACTTGGCTGTCGAGCTCCTATAATTCACCCCTCCACTTT.

The chain links TRBV24-1 to TRBJ1-2; the match to TRBD1 covers 9 bases. Germline CDR1 and CDR2: KGHDR and SFDVKD. This CDR3 is 15 amino acids long. J gave up 6 bases and V 4 bases, and 8 bases lay outside the gene matches. The CDR3 sequence: CATSDPGTGYHGYTF. The CDR3 coding sequence is TGTGCCACCAGTGACCCTGGGACAGGGTACCATGGCTACACCTTC.

The V call is TRBV5-5, the J call TRBJ2-3; D unresolved. Trimming cost V 5 bases and J 2 bases, with 12 bases left between them. The CDR3 has 14 amino acids. Germline V lookup: CDR1 SGHKS, CDR2 YYEKEE (reference sequence). CDR3 protein: CASSFDGYTDTQYF. Written as DNA, the CDR3 is TGTGCCAGCAGTTTCGACGGATACACAGATACGCAGTATTTT.

The chain recombines TRBV5-1 with TRBJ2-7; TRBD2 might be the D (5 bases). This CDR3 contains 12 residues. V was cut by 7 bases and J by 1 base, with 9 bases left in between. The germline gives CDR1 SGHRS, CDR2 YFSETQ. The CDR3 DNA is TGCGCCAGCCGGGAAGATTCCTACGAGCAGTACTTC. Translation gives CASREDSYEQYF.

V is TRBV4-1 and J is TRBJ2-7; TRBD2 agrees at 12 bases. The J segment lost 3 bases and the V segment lost 1 base, leaving 1 base of the junction unmatched. This CDR3 comprises 15 residues. Per the germline V gene, CDR1 is MGHRA and CDR2 is YSYEKL. The CDR3 DNA follows: TGCGCCAGCAGCCAAGTGACTAGCGGGAGCTACGAGCAGTACTTC. It encodes CASSQVTSGSYEQYF.

A single count supports this clone. The chain employs TRBV10-3 and TRBJ2-3, with 7 bases identical to TRBD1. The CDR3 loop spans 16 amino acids. Germline V gives CDR1 ENHRY, CDR2 SYGVKD. J gave up 1 base and V 5 bases, and 9 bases lay outside the gene matches. CDR3 residues: CAISPGQRFGTDTQYF. CDR3 nucleotides: TGTGCCATCAGTCCGGGACAGCGGTTCGGCACAGATACGCAGTATTTT.

The V gene is TRBV5-4, the J gene TRBJ1-2; D is uncertain. This CDR3 comprises 14 residues. Germline V CDR1 and CDR2: SGHNT, YYREEE (reference sequence). Trimming took 2 bases from V and 6 from J, leaving 14 bases between them. In DNA, the CDR3 is TGTGCCAGCAGCTTACAAACTCTCAAGAATGGCTACACCTTC. It encodes CASSLQTLKNGYTF.

The V gene is TRBV6-2 or TRBV6-3, the J gene TRBJ1-5, with 9 positions matching TRBD1. Germline values: CDR1 MNHEY, CDR2 SVGEGT. This CDR3 comprises 13 residues. V shed 5 bases, J shed 6 bases, and the junction held 2 bases outside the gene matches. This CDR3 is CASSRQGVQPQHF. CDR3 coding DNA: TGTGCCAGCAGTCGACAGGGGGTTCAGCCCCAGCATTTT.

This clone was counted only a few times. The rearrangement links TRBV6-2 or TRBV6-3 to TRBJ2-7; D is possibly TRBD1 (5 bases). V lost 5 bases and J lost 2, with 22 bases in between. The germline gives CDR1 MNHEY, CDR2 SVGEGT. This CDR3 contains 17 residues. The CDR3 reads CASSLPSRTRRTYEQYF. CDR3 DNA: TGTGCCAGCAGTCTACCCTCCAGGACACGGCGGACCTACGAGCAGTACTTC.

V gene TRBV28 combines with J gene TRBJ1-6, with no clear D. V shed 7 bases and J shed 9 bases, with 16 bases lying between them. The germline gives CDR1 MDHEN, CDR2 SYDVKM. The CDR3 covers 14 residues. CDR3 protein: CASKESGPASPLHF. CDR3 coding DNA: TGTGCCAGCAAGGAATCAGGCCCGGCTTCACCCCTCCACTTT.